This paragraph covers one T cell receptor beta chain sequence. The target antigen is unknown. The source of the sample is a study of OX40 agonist ivuxolimab in advanced cancers. The study, taken as a whole, reports: Individuals who were partial responders at 0.1-3.0 mg/kg had clonal expansion that ranked among the lowest.

Clones were sequenced by immunoSEQ multiplex PCR, and TCRdb holds only the in-frame ones, with some missing. The sample holds 15,000 to 20,000 clones, approximately 84% seen once. The CDR3 totals 14 residues. The germline gives CDR1 SGHTA, CDR2 FQGNSA. V was trimmed by 4 bases and J by 1 base, leaving 8 bases between them. The genes are TRBV7-2 and TRBJ1-5; D gene ambiguous. The sequencing here drew on CD4+ or CD8+ T cells sorted from blood, taken in a trial of the OX40 agonist ivuxolimab. The source is an adult with an advanced solid tumor such as melanoma, head and neck, liver or kidney cancer. DNA of the CDR3: TGTGCCAGCAGCTCCACAGCCAGCAATCAGCCCCAGCATTTT. It translates to CASSSTASNQPQHF.